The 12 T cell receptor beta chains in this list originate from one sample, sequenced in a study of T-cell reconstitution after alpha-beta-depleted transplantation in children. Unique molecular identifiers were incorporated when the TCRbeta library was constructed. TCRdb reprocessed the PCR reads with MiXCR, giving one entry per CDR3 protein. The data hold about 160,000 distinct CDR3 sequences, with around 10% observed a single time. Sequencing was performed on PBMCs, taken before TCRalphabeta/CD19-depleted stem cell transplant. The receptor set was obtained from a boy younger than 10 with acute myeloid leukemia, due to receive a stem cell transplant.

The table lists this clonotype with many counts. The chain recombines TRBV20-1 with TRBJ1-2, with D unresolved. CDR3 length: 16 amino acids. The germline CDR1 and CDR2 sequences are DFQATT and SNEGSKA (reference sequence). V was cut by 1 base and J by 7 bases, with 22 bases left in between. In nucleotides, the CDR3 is TGCAGTGCTAGAGCCTTTGGAGGCACCGAGGTCGGTGGCTACACCTTC. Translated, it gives CSARAFGGTEVGGYTF.

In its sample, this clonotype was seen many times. The CDR3 nucleotides read TGCAGCGTTGACGGGAGTGGCTACACCTTC. Translated: CSVDGSGYTF. The genes are TRBV29-1 and TRBJ1-2; no definite D call. The CDR3 covers 10 residues. Germline V gene sequence: CDR1 SQVTM, CDR2 ANQGSEA. V shed 3 bases and J shed 7 bases, with 6 bases lying between them.

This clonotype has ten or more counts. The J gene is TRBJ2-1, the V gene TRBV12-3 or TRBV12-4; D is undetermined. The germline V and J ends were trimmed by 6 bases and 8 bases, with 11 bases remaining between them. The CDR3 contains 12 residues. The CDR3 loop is CASRNKVDEQFF. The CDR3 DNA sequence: TGTGCCAGCAGGAACAAAGTCGATGAGCAGTTCTTC.

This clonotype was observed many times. Here the CDR3 reads CASVGLAAYEQYF. The CDR3 coding sequence is TGTGCCAGCGTCGGACTAGCGGCTTACGAGCAGTACTTC. The chain links TRBV28 to TRBJ2-7, with 10 bases aligning to TRBD2. The V gene's germline CDR1 is MDHEN and CDR2 SYDVKM. Losses at the gene ends were 8 bases for V and 4 bases for J; bases not matched to a gene: 5. This CDR3 is 13 amino acids long.

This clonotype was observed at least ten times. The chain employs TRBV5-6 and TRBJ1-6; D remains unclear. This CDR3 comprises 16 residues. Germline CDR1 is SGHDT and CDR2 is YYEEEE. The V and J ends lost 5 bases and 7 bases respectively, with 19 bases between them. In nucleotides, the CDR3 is TGTGCCAGCAGTTCTCTGTCCGGTACGAGGAATTCACCCCTCCACTTT. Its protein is CASSSLSGTRNSPLHF.

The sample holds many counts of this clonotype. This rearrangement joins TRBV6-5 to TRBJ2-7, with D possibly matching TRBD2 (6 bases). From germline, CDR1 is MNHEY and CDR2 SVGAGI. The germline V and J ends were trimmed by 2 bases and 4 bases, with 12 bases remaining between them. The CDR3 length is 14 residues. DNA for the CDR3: TGTGCCAGCAGTTACGCCCCGGAGGGTTACGAGCAGTACTTC. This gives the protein CASSYAPEGYEQYF.

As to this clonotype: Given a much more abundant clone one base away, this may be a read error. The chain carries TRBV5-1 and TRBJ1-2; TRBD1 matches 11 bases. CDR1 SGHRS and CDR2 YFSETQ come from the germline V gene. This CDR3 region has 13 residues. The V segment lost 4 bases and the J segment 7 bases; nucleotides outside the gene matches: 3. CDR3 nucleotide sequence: TGCGCCAGCAGCGGACAGGGGGCCTGTGGCTACACCTTC. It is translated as CASSGQGACGYTF.

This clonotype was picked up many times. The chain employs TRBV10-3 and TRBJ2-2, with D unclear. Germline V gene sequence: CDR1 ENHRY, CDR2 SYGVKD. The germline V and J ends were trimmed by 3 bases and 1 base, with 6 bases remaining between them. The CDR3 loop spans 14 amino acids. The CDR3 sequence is CAISDYRNTGELFF. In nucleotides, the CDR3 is TGTGCCATCAGTGATTATCGGAACACCGGGGAGCTGTTTTTT.

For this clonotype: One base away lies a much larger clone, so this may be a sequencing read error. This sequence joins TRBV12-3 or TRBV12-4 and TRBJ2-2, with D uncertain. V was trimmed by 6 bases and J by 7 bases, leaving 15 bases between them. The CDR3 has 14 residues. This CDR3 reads CASSPRTRIGELFF. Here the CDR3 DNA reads TGTGCCAGCAGCCCAAGGACGCGTATCGGGGAGCTGTTTTTT.

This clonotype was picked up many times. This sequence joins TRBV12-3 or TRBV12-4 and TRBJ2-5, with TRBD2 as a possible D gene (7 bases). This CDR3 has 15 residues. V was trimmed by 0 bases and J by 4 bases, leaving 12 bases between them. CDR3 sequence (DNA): TGTGCCAGCAGTTTAGCGCAGGGGAGGGGAGAGACCCAGTACTTC. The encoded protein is CASSLAQGRGETQYF.

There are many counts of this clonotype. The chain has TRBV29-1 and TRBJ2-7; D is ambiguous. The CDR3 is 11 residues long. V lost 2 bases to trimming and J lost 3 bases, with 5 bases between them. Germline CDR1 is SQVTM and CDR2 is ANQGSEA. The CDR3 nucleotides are TGCAGCGTTGAACTAGACTACGAGCAGTACGTC. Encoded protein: CSVELDYEQYV.

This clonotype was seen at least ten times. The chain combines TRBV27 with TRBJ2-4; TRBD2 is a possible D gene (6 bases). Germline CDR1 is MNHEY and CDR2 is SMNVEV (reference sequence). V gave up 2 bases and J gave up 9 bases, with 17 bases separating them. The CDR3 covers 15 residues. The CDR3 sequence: CASSLESFPGSIQYF. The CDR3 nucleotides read TGTGCCAGCAGTTTAGAGAGTTTCCCCGGGAGCATTCAGTACTTC.